Presented here are 5 T cell receptor beta chains from one specimen sequenced in a study of blood T cell repertoires in COVID-19. TCRdb's table, derived via immunoSEQ multiplex PCR, lists solely in-frame clones and lacks some. This sample carries 180,000 or so clones, 87% of them seen once, and the ten largest clones take roughly 3.6%. Sequenced input: peripheral blood. The receptor source for this set is a man younger than 35 with active or convalescent COVID-19.

J is TRBJ2-5 and V is TRBV7-6; no definite D call. Germline V gene data show CDR1 as SGHVS and CDR2 as FNYEAQ. This CDR3 is 12 amino acids long. With 5 bases removed from V and 2 bases from J, the gap between germline ends came to 6 bases. CDR3 sequence: CASSPMQETQYF. The CDR3 region has the DNA TGTGCCAGCAGCCCAATGCAAGAGACCCAGTACTTC.

The rearrangement joins TRBV12-5 to TRBJ1-1, with D possibly being TRBD1 (6 bases). Trimming took off 6 bases at V and 2 bases at J, with 19 bases between the two ends. Looked up from germline, CDR1 is LGHNT and CDR2 is FRNRAP. The CDR3 sequence is 16 residues long. CDR3 sequence: CASGSLLNRVNTEAFF. The CDR3 DNA reads as TGTGCTAGTGGCAGCTTGTTGAACAGGGTTAACACTGAAGCTTTCTTT.

This chain uses TRBV11-2 with TRBJ1-3; D might be TRBD1 (6 bases). CDR1 SGHAT and CDR2 FQNNGV come from the germline V gene. Between the trimmed V and J ends, which lost 3 bases and 0 bases, there was a span of 12 bases. This CDR3 has 16 amino acids. CDR3 bases: TGTGCCAGCAGCTTTGGGGGACACAGCTCTGGAAACACCATATATTTT. Protein: CASSFGGHSSGNTIYF.

The rearrangement links TRBV19 to TRBJ1-5, with 8 bases matching TRBD1. Losses at the gene ends were 3 bases for V and 7 bases for J; bases not matched to a gene: 8. Germline CDR1 is LNHDA and CDR2 is SQIVND (reference sequence). The CDR3 runs 15 residues. DNA for the CDR3: TGTGCCAGTAGTATCGGGACAGGTGGAAAACAGCCCCAGCATTTT. This encodes CASSIGTGGKQPQHF.

This clone was found once. This rearrangement joins TRBV5-4 to TRBJ1-6; 9 bases map to TRBD1. Germline CDR1 and CDR2: SGHNT and YYREEE (reference sequence). CDR3 length: 15 amino acids. The J segment lost 7 bases and the V segment lost 5 bases, leaving 7 bases of the junction unmatched. The CDR3 spells CASRQGAEGNSPLHF. The DNA for the CDR3 is TGTGCCAGCAGACAGGGGGCAGAGGGGAATTCACCCCTCCACTTT. The full variable domain, its missing parts supplied by reference TRBV5-4 and TRBJ1-6, is ETGVTQSPTHLIKTRGQQVTLRCSSQSGHNTVSWYQQALGQGPQFIFQYYREEENGRGNFPPRFSGLQFPNYSSELNVNALELDDSALYLCASRQGAEGNSPLHFGNGTRLTVT.